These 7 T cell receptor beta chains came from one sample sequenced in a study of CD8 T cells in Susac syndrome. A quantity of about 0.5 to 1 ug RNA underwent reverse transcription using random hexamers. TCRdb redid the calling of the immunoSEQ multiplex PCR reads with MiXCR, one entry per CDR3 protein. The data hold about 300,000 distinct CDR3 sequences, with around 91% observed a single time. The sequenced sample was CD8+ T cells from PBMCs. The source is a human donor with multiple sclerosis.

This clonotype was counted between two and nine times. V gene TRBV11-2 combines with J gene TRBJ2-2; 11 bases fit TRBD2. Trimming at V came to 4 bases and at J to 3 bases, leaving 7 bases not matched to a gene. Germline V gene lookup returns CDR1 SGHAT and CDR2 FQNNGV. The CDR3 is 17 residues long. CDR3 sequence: CASSSGLAGGYTGELFF. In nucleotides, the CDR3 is TGTGCCAGCAGCTCGGGCCTAGCGGGAGGATACACCGGGGAGCTGTTTTTT.

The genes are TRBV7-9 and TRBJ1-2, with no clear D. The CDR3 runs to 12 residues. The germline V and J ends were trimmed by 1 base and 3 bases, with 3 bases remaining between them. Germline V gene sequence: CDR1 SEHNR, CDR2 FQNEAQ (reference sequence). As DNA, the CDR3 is TGTGCCAGCAGCTTAGGACACTATGGCTACACCTTC. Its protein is CASSLGHYGYTF.

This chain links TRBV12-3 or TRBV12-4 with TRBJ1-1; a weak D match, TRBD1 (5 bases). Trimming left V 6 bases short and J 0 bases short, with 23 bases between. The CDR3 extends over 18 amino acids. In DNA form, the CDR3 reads TGTGCCAGCAGAAGACTCCCGGGACTCCCAGAGATGAACACTGAAGCTTTCTTT. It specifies CASRRLPGLPEMNTEAFF.

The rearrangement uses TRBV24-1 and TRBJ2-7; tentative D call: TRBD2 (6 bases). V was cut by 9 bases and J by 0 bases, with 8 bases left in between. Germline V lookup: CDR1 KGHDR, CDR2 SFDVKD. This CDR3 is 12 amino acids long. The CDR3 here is CATSDYSYEQYF. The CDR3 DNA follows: TGTGCCACCTCGGACTACTCCTACGAGCAGTACTTC.

CDR3 nucleotide sequence: TGCGCCAGCAGCTTGGGTACGGGCAACTACGAGCAGTACTTC. This translates into CASSLGTGNYEQYF. This chain uses TRBV5-1 with TRBJ2-7; D not certain. Germline V CDR1 and CDR2: SGHRS, YFSETQ. The CDR3 length is 14 residues. Trimming cost V 0 bases and J 3 bases, with 10 bases left between them. Supplemented by reference TRBV5-1 and TRBJ2-7, the full variable domain reads KAGVTQTPRYLIKTRGQQVTLSCSPISGHRSVSWYQQTPGQGLQFLFEYFSETQRNKGNFPGRFSGRQFSNSRSEMNVSTLELGDSALYLCASSLGTGNYEQYFGPGTRLTVT.

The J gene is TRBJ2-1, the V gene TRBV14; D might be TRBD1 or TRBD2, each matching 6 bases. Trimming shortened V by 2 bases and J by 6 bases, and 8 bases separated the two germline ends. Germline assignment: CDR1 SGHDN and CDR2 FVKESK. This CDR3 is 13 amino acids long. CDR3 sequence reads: CASSQRGPNEQFF. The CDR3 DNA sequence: TGTGCCAGCAGCCAACGGGGGCCCAATGAGCAGTTCTTC.

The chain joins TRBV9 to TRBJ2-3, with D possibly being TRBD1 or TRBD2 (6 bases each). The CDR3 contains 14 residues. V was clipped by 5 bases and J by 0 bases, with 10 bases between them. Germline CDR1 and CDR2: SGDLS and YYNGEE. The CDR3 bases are TGTGCCAGCAGGCGGGACACCAGCACAGATACGCAGTATTTT. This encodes CASRRDTSTDTQYF.